Sequencing of this TCR beta chain was carried out in a study of T-cell memory formation after mild COVID-19 (dated by TCRdb to 2020 to 2022). About the full investigation: TCR sequence clusters from the two donors were largely donor specific. In a couple of donors, T-cell clones that expanded and contracted after mild COVID-19 were followed by sequencing TCRalpha and TCRbeta repertoires longitudinally. Two young, previously healthy adult volunteers, one female and one male, were included in the cohort.

Sequencing instrument: Illumina NovaSeq 6000. Using 5'RACE with constant-segment primers, TCRalpha and TCRbeta cDNA libraries were constructed, with sample barcodes and unique molecular identifiers added in the process. Trizol reagent was used to extract RNA from every sample. The libraries were amplified in two PCR steps, and the second step added a second sample barcode and Illumina TruSeq adapters. Libraries were sequenced on an Illumina NovaSeq with 2 x 150 bp paired-end reads. On the study's bioinformatics: With migec v1.2.7, reads were demultiplexed and then collapsed into UMI-guided consensus sequences. Using mixcr v2.1.11, UMI consensuses were aligned to TRA and TRB V and J templates and then assembled into clonotypes. Clonotypes were classified as expanded or contracted when called significant by both edgeR and NoisET, with noise models trained on biological replicates. For edgeR calls, the thresholds were a false discovery rate-adjusted p below 0.01 and a log2 fold-change of 1. PCA with hierarchical clustering of max-normalized trajectories of the 1000 most abundant clonotypes was used as exploratory dynamics analysis. Separately sequenced CD4+ and CD8+ repertoires were used to assign a CD4 or CD8 phenotype to each responding clone. The public reads were quality trimmed at Q25 with fastp and then assembled into clones with MiXCR by TCRdb, keeping productive beta chains. Each CDR3 protein gets just one entry, which takes the most common genes and DNA from the rows behind it. The V and J calls come from TCRdb's annotation, not from the publication. The sample table holds fewer than 700,000 distinct CDR3 sequences, of which approximately 21% were seen once. Around 7.7% of the sample comes from the top ten.

The sample holds a few counts of this clonotype. No antigen is known for it. No much larger clone is present one base from it, and per-base qualities are unavailable. What the study reported, not specific to this receptor: The second-wave clones that peaked on day 37 were not confirmed to be SARS-CoV-2 specific. Clones that contracted from day 15 to 85 showed balanced CD4/CD8 phenotypes, whereas a second wave of clones that expanded from day 15 to 37 leaned towards CD4+. The study covered only a couple of mild cases, and larger cohorts including severe cases with pre-infection samples were considered necessary. Contracting CD4+ clones were located mainly in the CM and EM memory subsets, whereas CD8+ clones were found to be enriched in EMRA. Some responding clones were detected in pre-infection memory, suggesting pre-existing cross-reactive memory T cells joined the SARS-CoV-2 response.

Ficoll-Paque density gradient centrifugation was the method used to isolate PBMCs. The CDR3 contains 14 residues, cysteine and phenylalanine counted. Only CDR3 DNA remains: 42 bases, in frame from the first base. Trimming removed 4 bases from V and 6 bases from J, leaving 16 bases between the germline ends. The CDR1 and CDR2 encoded by the germline V gene (reference sequence) are SEHNR and FQNEAQ. This sequence originates from an adult woman who had mild COVID-19 (a few samples of this study predate the infection). The sample titles of this study are shuffled in the database, so cell type and time point are left out; the donor was told from shared clones. The V gene is TRBV7-9 and the J gene is TRBJ2-7, with a weak D call of TRBD2 (6 bases match). The sequencing input was PBMCs or a T cell subset sorted from them (not recorded which). The nucleotides read TGTGCCAGCAGCTCCGGGGGAGGCCCCTCCGAGCAGTACTTC. This translates into CASSSGGGPSEQYF.